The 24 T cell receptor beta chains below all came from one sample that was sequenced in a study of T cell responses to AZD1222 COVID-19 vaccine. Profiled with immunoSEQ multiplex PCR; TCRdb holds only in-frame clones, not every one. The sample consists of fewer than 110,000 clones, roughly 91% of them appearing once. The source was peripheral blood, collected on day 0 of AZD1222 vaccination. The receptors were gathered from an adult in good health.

The CDR3 sequence: CASSQGWGDTEAFF. The CDR3 DNA reads TGCGCCAGCAGCCAGGGTTGGGGGGACACTGAAGCTTTCTTT. This chain connects TRBV4-3 to TRBJ1-1, with TRBD1 as a possible D gene (5 bases). The V end lost 3 bases, the J end lost 3 bases, and 11 bases lay between the germline ends. Germline-derived CDR1 and CDR2 are LGHNA and YSLEER. This CDR3 region has 14 residues.

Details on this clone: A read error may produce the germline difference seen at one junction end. For the CDR3, the DNA is TGTGCCACCAGTACGAGGAGGGGGGAGACCCAGTACTTC. Its protein is CATSTRRGETQYF. This chain uses TRBV27 with TRBJ2-5, with D perhaps assigned TRBD1 or TRBD2 (6 bases each). The CDR3 contains 13 residues. Germline V gene data show CDR1 as MNHEY and CDR2 as SMNVEV (reference sequence).

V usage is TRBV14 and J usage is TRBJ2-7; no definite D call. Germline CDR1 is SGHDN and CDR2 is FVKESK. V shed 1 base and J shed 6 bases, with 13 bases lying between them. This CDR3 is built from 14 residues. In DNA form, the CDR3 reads TGTGCCAGCAGCCAAGGGGCGACCTGGACCGAGCAGTACTTC. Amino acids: CASSQGATWTEQYF.

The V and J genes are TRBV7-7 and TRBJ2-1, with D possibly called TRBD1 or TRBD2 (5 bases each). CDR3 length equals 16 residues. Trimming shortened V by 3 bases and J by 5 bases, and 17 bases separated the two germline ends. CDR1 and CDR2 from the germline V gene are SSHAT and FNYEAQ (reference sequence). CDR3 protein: CASSFSLGTPHNEQFF. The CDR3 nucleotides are TGTGCCAGCAGCTTTTCCCTCGGGACCCCCCACAATGAGCAGTTCTTC. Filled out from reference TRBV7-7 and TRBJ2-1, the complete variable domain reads GAGVSQSPRYKVTKRGQDVTLRCDPISSHATLYWYQQALGQGPEFLTYFNYEAQPDKSGLPSDRFSAERPEGSISTLTIQRTEQRDSAMYRCASSFSLGTPHNEQFFGPGTRLTVL.

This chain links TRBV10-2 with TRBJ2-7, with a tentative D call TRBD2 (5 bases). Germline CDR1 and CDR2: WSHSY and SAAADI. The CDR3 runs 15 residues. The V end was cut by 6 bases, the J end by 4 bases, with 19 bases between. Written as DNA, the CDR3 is TGCGCCAGCAGGGAGAGCGGACCCGTCCTTTACGAGCAGTACTTC. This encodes CASRESGPVLYEQYF.

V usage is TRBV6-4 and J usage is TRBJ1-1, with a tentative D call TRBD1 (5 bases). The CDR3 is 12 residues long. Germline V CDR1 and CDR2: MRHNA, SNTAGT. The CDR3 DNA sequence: TGTGTCGATAGGGGTCAGAACACTGAAGCTTTCTTT. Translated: CVDRGQNTEAFF.

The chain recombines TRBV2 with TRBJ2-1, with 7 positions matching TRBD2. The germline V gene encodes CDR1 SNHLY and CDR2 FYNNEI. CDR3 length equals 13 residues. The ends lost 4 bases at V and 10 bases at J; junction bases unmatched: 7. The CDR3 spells CASSGERDYEQFF. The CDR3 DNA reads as TGTGCCAGCAGTGGGGAGCGGGACTACGAGCAGTTCTTC.

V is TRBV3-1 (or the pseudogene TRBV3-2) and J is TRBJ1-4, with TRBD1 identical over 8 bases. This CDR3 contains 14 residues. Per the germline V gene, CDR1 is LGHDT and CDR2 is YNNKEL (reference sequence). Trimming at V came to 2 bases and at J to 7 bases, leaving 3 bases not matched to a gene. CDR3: CASSQTTGVEKLFF. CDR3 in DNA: TGTGCCAGCAGCCAAACGACAGGGGTTGAAAAACTGTTTTTT.

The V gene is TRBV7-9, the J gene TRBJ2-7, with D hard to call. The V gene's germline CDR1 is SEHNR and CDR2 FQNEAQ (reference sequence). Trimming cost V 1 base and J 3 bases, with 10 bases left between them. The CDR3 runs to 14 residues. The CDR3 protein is CASSLGADRYEQYF. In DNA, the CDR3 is TGTGCCAGCAGCTTAGGGGCGGACCGCTACGAGCAGTACTTC.

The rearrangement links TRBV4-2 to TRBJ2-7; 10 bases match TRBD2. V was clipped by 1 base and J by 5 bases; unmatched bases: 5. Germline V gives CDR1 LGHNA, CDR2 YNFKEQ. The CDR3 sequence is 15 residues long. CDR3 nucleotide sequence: TGTGCCAGCAGCCAAGGGGGACTAGCGAGGGACGAGCAGTACTTC. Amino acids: CASSQGGLARDEQYF.

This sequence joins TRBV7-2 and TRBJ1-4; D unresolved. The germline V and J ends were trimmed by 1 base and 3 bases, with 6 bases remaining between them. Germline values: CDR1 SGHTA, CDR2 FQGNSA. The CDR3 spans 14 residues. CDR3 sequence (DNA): TGTGCCAGCAGCTTAGGGTCGTCTAATGAAAAACTGTTTTTT. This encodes CASSLGSSNEKLFF. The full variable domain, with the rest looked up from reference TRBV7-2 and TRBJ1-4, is GAGVSQSPSNKVTEKGKDVELRCDPISGHTALYWYRQSLGQGLEFLIYFQGNSAPDKSGLPSDRFSAERTGGSVSTLTIQRTQQEDSAVYLCASSLGSSNEKLFFGSGTQLSVL.

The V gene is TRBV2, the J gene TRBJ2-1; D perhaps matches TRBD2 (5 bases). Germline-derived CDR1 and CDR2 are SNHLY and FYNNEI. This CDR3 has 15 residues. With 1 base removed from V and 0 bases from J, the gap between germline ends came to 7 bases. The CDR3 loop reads CASSEEGVSYNEQFF. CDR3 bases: TGTGCCAGCAGTGAAGAGGGAGTCTCCTACAATGAGCAGTTCTTC. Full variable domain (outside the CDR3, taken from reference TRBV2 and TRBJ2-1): EPEVTQTPSHQVTQMGQEVILRCVPISNHLYFYWYRQILGQKVEFLVSFYNNEISEKSEIFDDQFSVERPDGSNFTLKIRSTKLEDSAMYFCASSEEGVSYNEQFFGPGTRLTVL.

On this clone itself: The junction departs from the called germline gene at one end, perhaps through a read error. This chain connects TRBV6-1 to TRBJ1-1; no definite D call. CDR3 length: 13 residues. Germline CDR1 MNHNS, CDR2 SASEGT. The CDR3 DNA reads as TGTGCCAGCAGTGAAATGGCACCTGGCCGTTCCGACTTT. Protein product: CASSEMAPGRSDF.

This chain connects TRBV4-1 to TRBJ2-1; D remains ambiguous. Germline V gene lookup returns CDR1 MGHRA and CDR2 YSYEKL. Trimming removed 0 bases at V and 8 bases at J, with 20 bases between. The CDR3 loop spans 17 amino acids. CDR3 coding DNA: TGCGCCAGCAGCCAAGAACGGTCGGATAGCCCTAGAGATGAGCAGTTCTTC. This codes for CASSQERSDSPRDEQFF.

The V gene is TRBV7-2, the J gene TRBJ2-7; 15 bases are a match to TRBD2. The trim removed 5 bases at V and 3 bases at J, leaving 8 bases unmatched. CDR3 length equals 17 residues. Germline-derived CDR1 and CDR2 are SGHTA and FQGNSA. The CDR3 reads CASSLSRTSGRGYEQYF. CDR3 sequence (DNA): TGTGCCAGCAGCCTTAGTCGGACTAGCGGGAGGGGCTACGAGCAGTACTTC.

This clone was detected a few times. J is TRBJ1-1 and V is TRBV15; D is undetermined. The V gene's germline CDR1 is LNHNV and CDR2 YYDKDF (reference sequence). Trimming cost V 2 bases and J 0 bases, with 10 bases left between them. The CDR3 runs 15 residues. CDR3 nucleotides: TGTGCCACCAGCAGACCCGGATTTGTGAACACTGAAGCTTTCTTT. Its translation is CATSRPGFVNTEAFF.

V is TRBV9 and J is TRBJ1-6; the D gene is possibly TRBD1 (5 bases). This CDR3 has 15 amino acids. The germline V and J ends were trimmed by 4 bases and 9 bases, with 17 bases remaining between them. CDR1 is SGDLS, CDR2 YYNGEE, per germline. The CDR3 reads CASSPQTVIPSPLHF. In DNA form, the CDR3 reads TGTGCCAGCAGCCCCCAGACAGTTATCCCTTCACCCCTCCACTTT. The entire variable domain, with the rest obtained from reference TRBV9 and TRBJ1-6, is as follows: DSGVTQTPKHLITATGQRVTLRCSPRSGDLSVYWYQQSLDQGLQFLIQYYNGEERAKGNILERFSAQQFPDLHSELNLSSLELGDSALYFCASSPQTVIPSPLHFGNGTRLTVT.

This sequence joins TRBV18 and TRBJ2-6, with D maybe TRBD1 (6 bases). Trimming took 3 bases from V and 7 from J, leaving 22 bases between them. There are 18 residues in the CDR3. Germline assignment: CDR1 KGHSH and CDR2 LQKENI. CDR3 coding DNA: TGTGCCAGCTCACCTAAGCCAGGGGCTGGCAGCAGCGCCAACGTCCTGACTTTC. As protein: CASSPKPGAGSSANVLTF.

This chain's CDR3 is CASSRLSSYNEQFF. The CDR3, as DNA: TGTGCCAGCAGCCGACTTAGCTCCTACAATGAGCAGTTCTTC. The chain joins TRBV7-9 to TRBJ2-1; D unclear. Per germline, CDR1 SEHNR and CDR2 FQNEAQ (reference sequence). The CDR3 consists of 14 residues. With 5 bases removed from V and 0 bases from J, the gap between germline ends came to 8 bases.

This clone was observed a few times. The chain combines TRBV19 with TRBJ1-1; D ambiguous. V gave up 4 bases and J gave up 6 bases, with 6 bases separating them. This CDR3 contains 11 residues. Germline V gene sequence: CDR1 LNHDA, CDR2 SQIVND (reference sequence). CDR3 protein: CASSTWAEAFF. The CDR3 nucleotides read TGTGCCAGTAGTACTTGGGCTGAAGCTTTCTTT. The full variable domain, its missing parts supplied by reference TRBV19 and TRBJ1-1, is DGGITQSPKYLFRKEGQNVTLSCEQNLNHDAMYWYRQDPGQGLRLIYYSQIVNDFQKGDIAEGYSVSREKKESFPLTVTSAQKNPTAFYLCASSTWAEAFFGQGTRLTVV.

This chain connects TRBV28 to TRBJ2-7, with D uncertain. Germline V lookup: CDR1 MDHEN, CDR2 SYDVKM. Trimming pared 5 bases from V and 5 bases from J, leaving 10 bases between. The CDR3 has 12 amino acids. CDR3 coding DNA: TGTGCCAGCAGTCCGCGGACCGACGAGCAGTACTTC. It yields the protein CASSPRTDEQYF.

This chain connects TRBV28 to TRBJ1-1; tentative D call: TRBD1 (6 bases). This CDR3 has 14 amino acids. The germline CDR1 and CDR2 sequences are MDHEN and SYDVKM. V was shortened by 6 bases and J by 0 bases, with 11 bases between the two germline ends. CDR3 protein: CASRDGTLNTEAFF. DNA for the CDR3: TGTGCCAGCAGAGACGGGACATTGAACACTGAAGCTTTCTTT.

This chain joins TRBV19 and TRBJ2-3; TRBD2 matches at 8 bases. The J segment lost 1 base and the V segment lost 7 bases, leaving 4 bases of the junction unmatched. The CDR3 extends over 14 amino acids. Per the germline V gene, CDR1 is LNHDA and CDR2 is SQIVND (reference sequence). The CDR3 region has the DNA TGTGCCAGTACCGGGAGGGGACGCACAGATACGCAGTATTTT. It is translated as CASTGRGRTDTQYF.

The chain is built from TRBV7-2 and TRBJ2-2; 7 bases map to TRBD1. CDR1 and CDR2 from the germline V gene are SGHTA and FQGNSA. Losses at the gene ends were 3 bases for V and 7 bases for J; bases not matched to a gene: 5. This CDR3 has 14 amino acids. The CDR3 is CASSFIGGSGELFF. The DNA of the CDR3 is TGTGCCAGCAGCTTTATAGGGGGCAGCGGGGAGCTGTTTTTT. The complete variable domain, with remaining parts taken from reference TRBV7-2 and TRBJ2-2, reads GAGVSQSPSNKVTEKGKDVELRCDPISGHTALYWYRQSLGQGLEFLIYFQGNSAPDKSGLPSDRFSAERTGGSVSTLTIQRTQQEDSAVYLCASSFIGGSGELFFGEGSRLTVL.